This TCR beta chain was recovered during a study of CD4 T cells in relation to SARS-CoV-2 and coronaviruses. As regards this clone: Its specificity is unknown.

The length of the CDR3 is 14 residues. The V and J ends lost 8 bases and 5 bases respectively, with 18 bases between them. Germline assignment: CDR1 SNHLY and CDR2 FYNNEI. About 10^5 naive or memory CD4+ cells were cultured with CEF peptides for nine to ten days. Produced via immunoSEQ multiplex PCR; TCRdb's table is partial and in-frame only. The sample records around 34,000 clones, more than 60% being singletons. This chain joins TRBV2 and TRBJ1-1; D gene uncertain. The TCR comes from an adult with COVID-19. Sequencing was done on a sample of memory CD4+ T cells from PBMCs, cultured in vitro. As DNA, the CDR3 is TGTGCCAGCGAAAAAGACCGGTTTGAGACTGAAGCTTTCTTT. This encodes CASEKDRFETEAFF.